The 22 T cell receptor beta chains below were found in one sample sequenced in a study of OX40 agonist ivuxolimab in advanced cancers. The repertoire was sequenced with immunoSEQ multiplex PCR; TCRdb's copy has only in-frame clones and lacks some. The sample has over 75,000 clones, around nine tenths seen once. The specimen comprised CD4+ or CD8+ T cells sorted from blood, sampled in a trial of the OX40 agonist ivuxolimab. The receptors shown here come from an adult with an advanced solid tumor such as melanoma, head and neck, liver or kidney cancer.

CDR3 sequence: CASSLGQGRGEQYF. The DNA of the CDR3 is TGCGCCAGCAGCTTGGGACAGGGAAGGGGAGAGCAGTACTTC. The chain recombines TRBV5-1 with TRBJ2-7; TRBD1 matches at 7 bases. Germline V gene lookup returns CDR1 SGHRS and CDR2 YFSETQ. The CDR3 contains 14 residues. V lost 0 bases to trimming and J lost 7 bases; unmatched junction nucleotides: 7.

This clone has only one observation. Here the CDR3 reads CASSLAWTGQNEQYF. The CDR3 nucleotides are TGTGCCAGCAGCTTGGCTTGGACAGGGCAAAACGAGCAGTACTTC. This sequence joins TRBV5-6 and TRBJ2-7, with 8 bases fitting TRBD1. The CDR3 consists of 15 residues. The V gene end was trimmed by 0 bases and the J gene end by 5 bases; junction bases not matched to a gene: 7. Germline V lookup: CDR1 SGHDT, CDR2 YYEEEE. The full variable domain, with the rest looked up from reference TRBV5-6 and TRBJ2-7, is DAGVTQSPTHLIKTRGQQVTLRCSPKSGHDTVSWYQQALGQGPQFIFQYYEEEERQRGNFPDRFSGHQFPNYSSELNVNALLLGDSALYLCASSLAWTGQNEQYFGPGTRLTVT.

The chain recombines TRBV6-1 with TRBJ2-7, with TRBD1 matching over 12 bases. Germline V CDR1 and CDR2: MNHNS, SASEGT. The CDR3 spans 15 residues. V lost 6 bases and J lost 4; bases outside the gene matches: 7. The CDR3 spells CASSSRGQGAYEQYF. In DNA, the CDR3 is TGTGCCAGCAGCTCAAGGGGACAGGGGGCTTACGAGCAGTACTTC.

The chain employs TRBV4-2 and TRBJ2-1, with a tentative D call TRBD2 (5 bases). V was shortened by 1 base and J by 8 bases, with 15 bases between the two germline ends. There are 15 residues in the CDR3. Germline CDR1 LGHNA, CDR2 YNFKEQ. In DNA form, the CDR3 reads TGTGCCAGCAGCCAAGGTCTCGGGGTCGTTGATGAGCAGTTCTTC. It encodes CASSQGLGVVDEQFF.

The rearrangement links TRBV7-2 to TRBJ1-5; D is perhaps TRBD1 (5 bases). The CDR3 is 15 amino acids. Deletions cut 8 bases from V and 2 bases from J, with 16 bases between. CDR1 is SGHTA, CDR2 FQGNSA, per germline. In DNA, the CDR3 is TGTGCCAGCCAGCGGGGGAATGGTGGCAATCAGCCCCAGCATTTT. Translation gives CASQRGNGGNQPQHF.

This chain uses TRBV29-1 with TRBJ1-1; the match to TRBD1 covers 11 bases. V shed 4 bases, J shed 1 base, and the junction held 5 bases outside the gene matches. Looked up from germline, CDR1 is SQVTM and CDR2 is ANQGSEA. The CDR3 is made up of 15 amino acids. The DNA for the CDR3 is TGCAGCGTTGCAGGGGACAGGGGGACGAACACTGAAGCTTTCTTT. It is translated as CSVAGDRGTNTEAFF.

On this clone: The junction does not match germline at one end; this may be a read error. This chain links TRBV18 with TRBJ1-1, with 7 bases lining up with TRBD1. The CDR3 has 19 residues. Germline V gene sequence: CDR1 KGHSH, CDR2 LQKENI. The chain's CDR3 is CAGSRNHGAGGLMNTEAFF. In DNA, the CDR3 is TGTGCCGGCTCCCGAAACCACGGGGCAGGGGGTTTGATGAACACTGAAGCTTTCTTT.

A few counts support this clone. In nucleotides, the CDR3 is TGTGCCAGCAGCTTCAGGGGGCTTAACACTGAAGCTTTCTTT. Protein sequence: CASSFRGLNTEAFF. V usage is TRBV11-3 and J usage is TRBJ1-1; TRBD1 agrees at 8 bases. Germline V gene sequence: CDR1 SGHNT, CDR2 YENEEA. This CDR3 is built from 14 residues. J lost 2 bases, V lost 3 bases, and 2 bases had no gene match.

The sample holds a few counts of this clone. The rearrangement links TRBV29-1 to TRBJ1-1; TRBD1 matches 7 bases. Germline V gene lookup returns CDR1 SQVTM and CDR2 ANQGSEA. The CDR3 is 13 amino acids. After removal of 7 bases from V and 1 base from J, the junction contained 6 bases not matched to a gene. CDR3 amino acids: CSAGDSSNTEAFF. CDR3 nucleotide sequence: TGCAGCGCAGGGGACAGTTCGAACACTGAAGCTTTCTTT.

This clone was seen more than once but under ten times. The CDR3 sequence: CASSPRRGDQPQHF. For the CDR3, the DNA is TGTGCCAGCAGCCCCCGGAGGGGGGATCAGCCCCAGCATTTT. The chain recombines TRBV7-2 with TRBJ1-5, with D possibly matching TRBD1 (6 bases). The CDR3 has 14 residues. Trimming took 5 bases from V and 5 from J, leaving 13 bases between them. The germline CDR1 and CDR2 sequences are SGHTA and FQGNSA.

The sample holds one count of this clone. The V call is TRBV4-2, the J call TRBJ2-4, with 13 bases aligning to TRBD2. V lost 3 bases, J lost 2 bases, and 10 bases stayed unmatched. Germline CDR1 is LGHNA and CDR2 is YNFKEQ. The CDR3 consists of 19 residues. The CDR3 nucleotides read TGTGCCAGCAGCCATCAACTAGCGGGGGGGCCCGAGACCAAAAACATTCAGTACTTC. It yields the protein CASSHQLAGGPETKNIQYF.

The chain carries TRBV6-6 and TRBJ1-1, with D uncertain. The ends were cut back, 6 bases at V and 5 bases at J, with 19 bases in the middle. The germline CDR1 and CDR2 sequences are MNHNY and SVGAGI (reference sequence). The CDR3 consists of 15 residues. CDR3 protein: CASSSPGGLRTEAFF. CDR3 nucleotide sequence: TGTGCCAGCAGCTCACCCGGCGGGTTAAGAACTGAAGCTTTCTTT.

V is TRBV7-6 and J is TRBJ1-2; 8 bases are shared with TRBD1. With 4 bases clipped from V and 6 bases from J, the junction kept 7 bases outside the gene matches. Looked up from germline, CDR1 is SGHVS and CDR2 is FNYEAQ. The CDR3 has 14 amino acids. Here the CDR3 DNA reads TGTGCCAGCAGCTCAGGACAGGGTAGAGATGGCTACACCTTC. As protein: CASSSGQGRDGYTF. The variable domain in full, with the rest retrieved from reference TRBV7-6 and TRBJ1-2, is GAGVSQSPRYKVTKRGQDVALRCDPISGHVSLYWYRQALGQGPEFLTYFNYEAQQDKSGLPNDRFSAERPEGSISTLTIQRTEQRDSAMYRCASSSGQGRDGYTFGSGTRLTVV.

The V gene is TRBV2, the J gene TRBJ2-1; TRBD1 aligns across 8 bases. The germline V gene has CDR1 SNHLY and CDR2 FYNNEI. V shed 6 bases, J shed 3 bases, and the junction held 13 bases outside the gene matches. The CDR3 consists of 17 residues. CDR3 in amino acids: CASRAPGTGLVYNEQFF. Here the CDR3 DNA reads TGTGCCAGCAGGGCTCCAGGGACAGGCTTGGTCTACAATGAGCAGTTCTTC.

The V gene is TRBV6-6, the J gene TRBJ1-6; possibly TRBD1 for D (6 bases). CDR1 and CDR2 from the germline V gene are MNHNY and SVGAGI (reference sequence). The CDR3 has 12 residues. Between the trimmed V and J ends, which lost 6 bases and 13 bases, there was a span of 13 bases. The CDR3 loop reads CASSRPGGPLHF. The CDR3 coding sequence is TGTGCCAGCAGCCGCCCGGGGGGCCCCCTCCACTTT.

The chain couples TRBV6-6 to TRBJ2-7; D may correspond to TRBD1 or TRBD2 (5 bases each). This CDR3 is built from 15 residues. Germline CDR1 and CDR2: MNHNY and SVGAGI (reference sequence). The germline V and J ends were trimmed by 2 bases and 2 bases, with 13 bases remaining between them. The CDR3 sequence: CASSYPGRAPYEQYF. DNA for the CDR3: TGTGCCAGCAGTTACCCGGGGCGGGCCCCCTACGAGCAGTACTTC.

This sequence joins TRBV10-3 and TRBJ1-2; the match to TRBD1 covers 9 bases. Trimming removed 6 bases from V and 0 bases from J; junction bases left unmatched: 5. The length of the CDR3 is 15 residues. Germline V CDR1 and CDR2: ENHRY, SYGVKD. CDR3 in amino acids: CAISPDRGANYGYTF. The CDR3 bases are TGTGCCATCAGCCCGGACAGGGGCGCTAACTATGGCTACACCTTC.

The chain is built from TRBV10-2 and TRBJ2-3; no firm D call. The CDR3 loop spans 16 amino acids. The V end lost 6 bases, the J end lost 2 bases, and 18 bases lay between the germline ends. Germline V gives CDR1 WSHSY, CDR2 SAAADI. The chain's CDR3 is CASSLEGLKNTDTQYF. The CDR3 DNA reads TGCGCCAGCAGCCTCGAAGGCCTGAAAAACACAGATACGCAGTATTTT.

The rearrangement links TRBV5-6 to TRBJ2-3; a weak D match, TRBD2 (5 bases). V dropped 6 bases and J dropped 0 bases, with 14 bases sitting between them. This CDR3 has 15 amino acids. The germline gives CDR1 SGHDT, CDR2 YYEEEE. The CDR3 region is CASTYLGGSTDTQYF. Written as DNA, the CDR3 is TGTGCCAGCACATACCTAGGCGGGAGCACAGATACGCAGTATTTT. Using reference TRBV5-6 and TRBJ2-3 for the parts outside the CDR3, the full variable domain is DAGVTQSPTHLIKTRGQQVTLRCSPKSGHDTVSWYQQALGQGPQFIFQYYEEEERQRGNFPDRFSGHQFPNYSSELNVNALLLGDSALYLCASTYLGGSTDTQYFGPGTRLTVL.

The chain carries TRBV5-6 and TRBJ2-7; 12 bases fit TRBD2. Germline V gene data show CDR1 as SGHDT and CDR2 as YYEEEE. Trimming removed 5 bases from V and 0 bases from J; junction bases left unmatched: 6. This CDR3 comprises 16 residues. This CDR3 is CASRAGLAGLSYEQYF. As DNA, the CDR3 is TGTGCCAGCAGGGCTGGACTAGCGGGACTCTCCTACGAGCAGTACTTC.

V and J are TRBV7-9 and TRBJ1-1; 7 nucleotides match TRBD1. The germline gives CDR1 SEHNR, CDR2 FQNEAQ (reference sequence). Trimming removed 3 bases from V and 5 bases from J; junction bases left unmatched: 15. The CDR3 is 17 amino acids. CDR3 loop: CASSFAQGPVRGTEAFF. The DNA of the CDR3 is TGTGCCAGCAGCTTTGCACAGGGGCCCGTGAGAGGGACTGAAGCTTTCTTT.

The genes are TRBV5-4 and TRBJ2-5, with D perhaps given as TRBD1 or TRBD2 (5 bases each). CDR3 length equals 15 residues. Germline V gene data show CDR1 as SGHNT and CDR2 as YYREEE (reference sequence). V was trimmed by 4 bases and J by 2 bases, leaving 15 bases between them. The CDR3: CASSIGTVDQETQYF. DNA for the CDR3: TGTGCCAGCAGCATTGGGACGGTGGATCAAGAGACCCAGTACTTC.